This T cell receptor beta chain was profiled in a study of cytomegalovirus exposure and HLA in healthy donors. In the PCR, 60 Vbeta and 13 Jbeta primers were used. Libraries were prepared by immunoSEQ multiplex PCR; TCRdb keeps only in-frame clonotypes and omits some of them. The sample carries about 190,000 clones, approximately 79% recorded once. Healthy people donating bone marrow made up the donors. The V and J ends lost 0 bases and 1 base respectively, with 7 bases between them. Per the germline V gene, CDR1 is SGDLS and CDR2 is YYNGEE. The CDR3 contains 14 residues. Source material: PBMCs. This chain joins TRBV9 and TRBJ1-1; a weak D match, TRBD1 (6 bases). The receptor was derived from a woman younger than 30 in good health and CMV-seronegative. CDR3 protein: CASSVGQANTEAFF. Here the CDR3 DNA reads TGTGCCAGCAGCGTAGGACAGGCGAACACTGAAGCTTTCTTT.